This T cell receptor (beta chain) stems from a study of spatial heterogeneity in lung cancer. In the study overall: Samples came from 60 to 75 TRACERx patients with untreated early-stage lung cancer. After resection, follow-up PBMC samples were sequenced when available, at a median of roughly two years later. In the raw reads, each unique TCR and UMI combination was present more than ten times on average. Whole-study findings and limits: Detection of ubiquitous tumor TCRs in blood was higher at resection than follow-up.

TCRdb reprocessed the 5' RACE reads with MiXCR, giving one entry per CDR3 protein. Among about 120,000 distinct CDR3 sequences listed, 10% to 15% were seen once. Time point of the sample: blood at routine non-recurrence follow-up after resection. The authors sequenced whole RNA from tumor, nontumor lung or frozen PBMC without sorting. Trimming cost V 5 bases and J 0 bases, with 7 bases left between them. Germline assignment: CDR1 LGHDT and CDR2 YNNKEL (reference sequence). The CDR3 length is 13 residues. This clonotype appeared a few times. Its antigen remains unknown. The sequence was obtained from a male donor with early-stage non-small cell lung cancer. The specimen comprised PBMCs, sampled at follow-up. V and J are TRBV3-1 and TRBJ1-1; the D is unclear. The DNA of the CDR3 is TGTGCCAGCAGCGAAACCATGAACACTGAAGCTTTCTTT. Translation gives CASSETMNTEAFF.